This T cell receptor (beta chain) was retrieved from a study of T cells after yellow fever vaccination. Study details: Any fraction with a low cell number was prepared using SMART-Seq v4 Ultra Low Input.

This CDR3 contains 22 residues. CDR1 and CDR2 from the germline V gene are MDHEN and SYDVKM. Trimming cost V 3 bases and J 0 bases, with 30 bases left between them. Template switching with 5'RACE generated the TCR cDNA and added a universal primer site and UMIs. MiXCR, applied by TCRdb to the 5' RACE reads, yields one record per CDR3 protein. The data contain around 500,000 distinct CDR3 sequences, roughly 22% of them singletons. Notes on the study in general: Highly abundant clonotypes carried over from the bulk population could end up in FACS-sorted repertoires as contaminants.

This clonotype was seen only a few times. What it binds is unknown. V gene TRBV28 combines with J gene TRBJ2-4; a weak D match, TRBD2 (6 bases). This TCR derives from a man younger than 30 who received the YFV17D yellow fever vaccine. The input for sequencing was PBMCs, taken around 3 weeks after the first yellow fever vaccination. The CDR3: CASSFLVFAGPLDSLAKNIQYF. CDR3 nucleotide sequence: TGTGCCAGCAGTTTTCTAGTATTCGCGGGACCGTTGGATTCTCTAGCCAAAAACATTCAGTACTTC.